This passage covers 28 T cell receptor beta chains from one sample sequenced in a study of shared clonotypes between healthy human individuals. Method: immunoSEQ multiplex PCR; TCRdb's copy keeps in-frame clones and lacks some. The sample yields millions of clones, over 85% seen once. Sequenced: naive CD4+ T cells sorted from blood. Documented subset: CD45RA+ positively selected. These TCRs come from a man aged 18 to 30 in good health.

The chain recombines TRBV28 with TRBJ1-3; D call uncertain. Germline lookup yields CDR1 MDHEN and CDR2 SYDVKM. This CDR3 is 16 amino acids long. Trimming left V 2 bases short and J 0 bases short, with 11 bases between. DNA of the CDR3: TGTGCCAGCAGTTTAGGGGAGACTTACTCTGGAAACACCATATATTTT. Translated, it gives CASSLGETYSGNTIYF. Filled out from reference TRBV28 and TRBJ1-3, the complete variable domain reads DVKVTQSSRYLVKRTGEKVFLECVQDMDHENMFWYRQDPGLGLRLIYFSYDVKMKEKGDIPEGYSVSREKKERFSLILESASTNQTSMYLCASSLGETYSGNTIYFGEGSWLTVV.

The chain has TRBV7-9 and TRBJ2-7; TRBD2 aligns across 10 bases. The CDR3 runs to 16 residues. The V gene end was trimmed by 0 bases and the J gene end by 0 bases; junction bases not matched to a gene: 2. Germline CDR1 and CDR2: SEHNR and FQNEAQ (reference sequence). The CDR3 DNA reads TGTGCCAGCAGCTTAGCCGCTAGCGGGGGCTCCTACGAGCAGTACTTC. It translates to CASSLAASGGSYEQYF.

This clone was found once. This sequence joins TRBV6-5 and TRBJ2-3; 11 nucleotides line up with TRBD2. V shed 4 bases and J 5 bases; nucleotides not matched to a gene: 8. CDR3 length equals 16 residues. Germline loops: CDR1 MNHEY, CDR2 SVGAGI. CDR3 coding DNA: TGTGCCAGCAGTTCGCAACTAGCGGGAGATCGAGATACGCAGTATTTT. Amino acids: CASSSQLAGDRDTQYF.

The chain has TRBV5-1 and TRBJ2-3; 7 nucleotides agree with TRBD2. Germline V gene lookup returns CDR1 SGHRS and CDR2 YFSETQ. The CDR3 covers 15 residues. Trimming at V came to 1 base and at J to 2 bases, leaving 4 bases not matched to a gene. CDR3 in amino acids: CASSLNGGTTDTQYF. CDR3 bases: TGCGCCAGCAGCTTGAACGGGGGGACCACAGATACGCAGTATTTT.

The V call is TRBV7-6, the J call TRBJ2-3; 15 nucleotides match TRBD2. The trim removed 4 bases at V and 3 bases at J, leaving 11 bases unmatched. The CDR3 extends over 19 amino acids. Per the germline V gene, CDR1 is SGHVS and CDR2 is FNYEAQ. The CDR3 loop is CASSSTPGLAGGRTDTQYF. CDR3 sequence (DNA): TGTGCCAGCAGCTCCACCCCCGGACTAGCGGGGGGGAGGACAGATACGCAGTATTTT.

As to this clone: The sample has other DNA sequences that encode this CDR3 too. This chain connects TRBV19 to TRBJ1-5; 7 bases are shared with TRBD1. Losses at the gene ends were 3 bases for V and 2 bases for J; bases not matched to a gene: 1. CDR1 is LNHDA and CDR2 is SQIVND in the germline V gene (reference sequence). The CDR3 consists of 14 residues. As DNA, the CDR3 is TGTGCCAGTAGTATCGACAGGGGCAATCAGCCCCAGCATTTT. It encodes CASSIDRGNQPQHF. Full variable domain (remainder filled in from reference TRBV19 and TRBJ1-5): DGGITQSPKYLFRKEGQNVTLSCEQNLNHDAMYWYRQDPGQGLRLIYYSQIVNDFQKGDIAEGYSVSREKKESFPLTVTSAQKNPTAFYLCASSIDRGNQPQHFGDGTRLSIL.

The V gene is TRBV20-1, the J gene TRBJ2-7; the D is unclear. V was shortened by 7 bases and J by 0 bases, with 7 bases between the two germline ends. This CDR3 is built from 11 residues. Germline CDR1 DFQATT, CDR2 SNEGSKA (reference sequence). The CDR3, as DNA: TGCAGTGTGGCAGGCTCCTACGAGCAGTACTTC. Protein: CSVAGSYEQYF.

The gene calls are TRBV7-9 and TRBJ1-4; 7 nucleotides agree with TRBD1. Losses at the gene ends were 5 bases for V and 4 bases for J; bases not matched to a gene: 7. CDR1 and CDR2 from the germline V gene are SEHNR and FQNEAQ (reference sequence). The CDR3 is 15 residues long. The CDR3 sequence: CASSLGDSHNEKLFF. Here the CDR3 DNA reads TGTGCCAGCAGCCTAGGGGACAGCCATAATGAAAAACTGTTTTTT.

This chain connects TRBV5-1 to TRBJ2-5; D possibly corresponds to TRBD1 (5 bases). The ends were cut back, 3 bases at V and 4 bases at J, with 13 bases in the middle. Germline V gene data show CDR1 as SGHRS and CDR2 as YFSETQ. The CDR3 is 14 residues long. The CDR3 region is CASSWLPGAETQYF. The CDR3 DNA reads as TGCGCCAGCAGCTGGCTTCCTGGGGCAGAGACCCAGTACTTC.

This rearrangement joins TRBV11-2 to TRBJ1-2; D is perhaps TRBD1 (6 bases). This CDR3 spans 14 amino acids. V shed 2 bases and J shed 7 bases, with 14 bases lying between them. The germline gives CDR1 SGHAT, CDR2 FQNNGV. CDR3 nucleotide sequence: TGTGCCAGCAGCTTAACCCGGCAGGGGCCTGGCTACACCTTC. Translation: CASSLTRQGPGYTF.

The chain has TRBV7-2 and TRBJ2-1, with D unclear. The CDR3 is 13 amino acids. V gave up 4 bases and J gave up 6 bases, with 10 bases separating them. Germline-derived CDR1 and CDR2 are SGHTA and FQGNSA. The CDR3 reads CASSSPPINEQFF. In DNA, the CDR3 is TGTGCCAGCAGCTCGCCCCCAATCAATGAGCAGTTCTTC.

This clone appeared once. This sequence joins TRBV7-9 and TRBJ2-2, with D unresolved. V lost 3 bases and J 1 base, leaving 9 bases between the germline ends. Germline V gene lookup returns CDR1 SEHNR and CDR2 FQNEAQ (reference sequence). This CDR3 is built from 15 residues. CDR3 loop: CASSLAQRNTGELFF. The CDR3 nucleotides are TGTGCCAGCAGCTTGGCCCAAAGGAACACCGGGGAGCTGTTTTTT.

The chain carries TRBV19 and TRBJ2-3; D unclear. Germline assignment: CDR1 LNHDA and CDR2 SQIVND (reference sequence). V was pared by 0 bases and J by 8 bases, with 6 bases between. There are 12 residues in the CDR3. The CDR3 coding sequence is TGTGCCAGTAGTATAGATGCTGTTACGCAGTATTTT. This gives the protein CASSIDAVTQYF.

This chain uses TRBV10-3 with TRBJ2-3, with no clear D. Germline V gene sequence: CDR1 ENHRY, CDR2 SYGVKD. The CDR3 has 16 residues. The ends were cut back, 0 bases at V and 2 bases at J, with 12 bases in the middle. The CDR3 DNA sequence: TGTGCCATCAGTGAGTCCACTACACTCCACACAGATACGCAGTATTTT. This gives the protein CAISESTTLHTDTQYF.

This clone was counted a single time. The rearrangement joins TRBV28 to TRBJ1-1; 10 bases are a match to TRBD1. The CDR3 has 13 residues. V trimming: 6 bases; J trimming: 10 bases; junction bases outside the gene matches: 8. Germline V gene data show CDR1 as MDHEN and CDR2 as SYDVKM. The CDR3 bases are TGTGCCAGCAGCCGGACAGGGGGGAAAGGAGCTTTCTTT. Protein product: CASSRTGGKGAFF. The full variable domain, with the rest looked up from reference TRBV28 and TRBJ1-1, is DVKVTQSSRYLVKRTGEKVFLECVQDMDHENMFWYRQDPGLGLRLIYFSYDVKMKEKGDIPEGYSVSREKKERFSLILESASTNQTSMYLCASSRTGGKGAFFGQGTRLTVV.

The chain carries TRBV4-2 and TRBJ2-2; TRBD1 matches 7 bases. J gave up 6 bases and V 1 base, and 11 bases lay outside the gene matches. CDR3 length: 17 amino acids. The germline CDR1 and CDR2 sequences are LGHNA and YNFKEQ. CDR3 region: CASSQGVRGIVSGELFF. Written as DNA, the CDR3 is TGTGCCAGCAGCCAAGGGGTCAGGGGGATAGTGTCCGGGGAGCTGTTTTTT.

The J gene is TRBJ2-7, the V gene TRBV7-9; a weak D match, TRBD1 (6 bases). Trimming removed 5 bases from V and 2 bases from J, with 22 bases in between. CDR1 and CDR2 from the germline V gene are SEHNR and FQNEAQ (reference sequence). The CDR3 runs to 17 residues. The CDR3 DNA sequence: TGTGCCAGCAGCCCTATAAGGGCACAGGGTTATGCCTACGAGCAGTACTTC. This sequence encodes CASSPIRAQGYAYEQYF.

The CDR3 sequence is CASSPDTVNTEAFF. CDR3 nucleotides: TGTGCCAGCTCACCCGATACAGTGAACACTGAAGCTTTCTTT. V and J are TRBV18 and TRBJ1-1; D is undetermined. V shed 3 bases and J shed 0 bases, with 8 bases lying between them. CDR3 length equals 14 residues. Germline V gives CDR1 KGHSH, CDR2 LQKENI.

The chain joins TRBV2 to TRBJ1-1; a possible D gene is TRBD1 (5 bases). Trimming left V 4 bases short and J 1 base short, with 13 bases between. Looked up from germline, CDR1 is SNHLY and CDR2 is FYNNEI. The CDR3 length is 15 residues. CDR3 sequence: CASSGDPLGNTEAFF. CDR3 nucleotides: TGTGCCAGCAGTGGGGACCCCCTTGGGAACACTGAAGCTTTCTTT.

This clone was observed once. The chain has TRBV28 and TRBJ1-2, with 8 bases that match TRBD1. This CDR3 contains 13 residues. Per germline, CDR1 MDHEN and CDR2 SYDVKM. V shed 10 bases, J shed 7 bases, and the junction held 11 bases outside the gene matches. The CDR3: CATRTTGAGGYTF. The CDR3 region has the DNA TGTGCCACCCGAACGACAGGGGCGGGTGGCTACACCTTC.

This clone was seen only once. V usage is TRBV18 and J usage is TRBJ2-1; the D gene is possibly TRBD1 (6 bases). The germline V and J ends were trimmed by 6 bases and 9 bases, with 12 bases remaining between them. The CDR3 consists of 12 residues. CDR1 and CDR2 from the germline V gene are KGHSH and LQKENI. CDR3 sequence (DNA): TGTGCCAGCTCGGGAACAGGGACTGAGCAGTTCTTC. This codes for CASSGTGTEQFF.

V usage is TRBV6-6 and J usage is TRBJ2-7, with 9 positions matching TRBD2. The V gene's germline CDR1 is MNHNY and CDR2 SVGAGI (reference sequence). The V segment lost 2 bases and the J segment 7 bases; nucleotides outside the gene matches: 9. The CDR3 runs 15 residues. CDR3 sequence: CASSYEGTSRGEQYF. DNA of the CDR3: TGTGCCAGCAGTTACGAGGGGACTAGCCGAGGGGAGCAGTACTTC.

The chain carries TRBV18 and TRBJ2-7, with TRBD2 as a possible D gene (6 bases). V was shortened by 4 bases and J by 5 bases, with 15 bases between the two germline ends. Germline lookup yields CDR1 KGHSH and CDR2 LQKENI. The CDR3 spans 14 residues. CDR3: CASSRAPGVNEQYF. The CDR3, as DNA: TGTGCCAGCTCACGCGCCCCGGGGGTAAACGAGCAGTACTTC.

Remarks on this clone: This specimen includes other DNA sequences encoding the same CDR3. The chain combines TRBV6-5 with TRBJ2-1; the D call may be TRBD1 or TRBD2 (6 bases each). CDR3 size: 14 residues. Deletions cut 5 bases from V and 0 bases from J, with 8 bases between. Germline CDR1 MNHEY, CDR2 SVGAGI. CDR3 DNA sequence: TGTGCCAGCAGTAGGGGGGACTCCTACAATGAGCAGTTCTTC. Residues: CASSRGDSYNEQFF.

Notes on this clone: The same CDR3 is also encoded by other DNA sequences in this sample. The rearrangement uses TRBV2 and TRBJ2-5; weak D call: TRBD2 (6 bases). The CDR3 sequence is 13 residues long. Germline V CDR1 and CDR2: SNHLY, FYNNEI. The ends were cut back, 4 bases at V and 4 bases at J, with 10 bases in the middle. The CDR3 bases are TGTGCCAGCAGTGTGCGGGGCCGAGAGACCCAGTACTTC. This codes for CASSVRGRETQYF.

The J gene is TRBJ1-5, the V gene TRBV28; no firm D call. Trimming pared 10 bases from V and 7 bases from J, leaving 11 bases between. The CDR3 extends over 11 amino acids. The germline gives CDR1 MDHEN, CDR2 SYDVKM. CDR3: CATRAEQPQHF. Written as DNA, the CDR3 is TGTGCCACCCGGGCGGAACAGCCCCAGCATTTT.

V usage is TRBV23-1 and J usage is TRBJ2-7; 8 nucleotides agree with TRBD2. TRBV23-1 is reported as an ORF; its role is uncertain. After removal of 3 bases from V and 3 bases from J, the junction contained 4 bases not matched to a gene. This CDR3 region has 14 residues. The CDR3 DNA reads TGCGCCAGCAGTCAGGGACGGGGGGGCTACGAGCAGTACTTC. This encodes CASSQGRGGYEQYF.

V usage is TRBV4-3 and J usage is TRBJ1-6; D remains unclear. Trimming removed 0 bases from V and 10 bases from J, with 13 bases in between. CDR1 and CDR2 from the germline V gene are LGHNA and YSLEER. The CDR3 has 15 residues. The CDR3 sequence: CASSQDLSSRSPLHF. The CDR3 DNA reads as TGCGCCAGCAGCCAAGATCTTTCATCCCGATCACCCCTCCACTTT.